These 14 T cell receptor beta chains came from one sample sequenced in a study of blood T cells in healthy people across ages. A second PCR, run for roughly 6 to 11 cycles, used a sample-barcoded 5' primer plus a J-beta primer mix. Using its own MiXCR run on the 5' RACE reads, TCRdb lists one record per CDR3 protein. The table includes some 700,000 distinct CDR3 sequences, roughly 20% detected once. Sequencing was carried out using blood. The receptor set was obtained from a man between 65 and 79 years old in good health.

This clonotype was detected only a few times. This sequence joins TRBV15 and TRBJ2-1; tentative D call: TRBD1 (5 bases). Trimming pared 5 bases from V and 12 bases from J, leaving 11 bases between. CDR1 and CDR2 (germline): LNHNV, YYDKDF (reference sequence). The CDR3 length is 11 residues. CDR3 sequence: CATSDTGGQFF. Written as DNA, the CDR3 is TGTGCCACCAGCGACACAGGTGGGCAGTTCTTC.

A note on this clonotype: The germline gene is not matched at one end of the junction; a read error may be the cause. The V and J genes are TRBV27 and TRBJ1-2; D ambiguous. The CDR3 has 12 residues. Germline loops: CDR1 MNHEY, CDR2 SMNVEV (reference sequence). This CDR3 is CASSLLGYGYPF. Here the CDR3 DNA reads TGTGCCAGCAGTTTATTGGGATATGGCTACCCCTTC.

In this sample, this clonotype turned up a few times. The chain combines TRBV12-3 or TRBV12-4 with TRBJ2-3; no clear D gene. Trimming cost V 5 bases and J 6 bases, with 18 bases left between them. The CDR3 sequence is 15 residues long. The DNA of the CDR3 is TGTGCCAGCAGTCCACCAGGATTCCCTGGTGATACGCAGTATTTT. Residues: CASSPPGFPGDTQYF.

This clonotype turned up a few times. Germline is not matched at one junction end, which may reflect a read error. V gene TRBV6-5 combines with J gene TRBJ2-2; maybe TRBD2 (6 bases). This CDR3 is 17 amino acids long. CDR1 is MNHEY and CDR2 is SVGAGI in the germline V gene. The CDR3 DNA reads TGTACCAGCAGTTACTCGACCCCCGACGGGGGCACCGGGGAGCTGTTTTTT. Translated, it gives CTSSYSTPDGGTGELFF.

V is TRBV6-1 and J is TRBJ1-6, with 7 bases aligning to TRBD1. The germline V gene encodes CDR1 MNHNS and CDR2 SASEGT. The J segment lost 7 bases and the V segment lost 11 bases, leaving 8 bases of the junction unmatched. The CDR3 is 13 amino acids. CDR3: CAASTGVNSPLHF. The DNA of the CDR3 is TGTGCCGCCTCAACAGGGGTGAATTCACCCCTCCACTTT.

This clonotype was found a few times. V and J are TRBV11-2 and TRBJ1-2; unclear D gene. Trimming pared 5 bases from V and 4 bases from J, leaving 11 bases between. In germline, CDR1 is SGHAT, CDR2 FQNNGV. This CDR3 is 13 amino acids long. CDR3 bases: TGTGCCAGCAGCATTCGACGCTTCTATGGCTACACCTTC. Translated: CASSIRRFYGYTF.

Regarding this clonotype: At one end the junction does not follow the germline gene, possibly because of a read error. The chain combines TRBV12-3 or TRBV12-4 with TRBJ2-3; unclear D gene. CDR3 size: 8 residues. The chain's CDR3 is CASSSDSF. The DNA for the CDR3 is TGTGCCAGCAGCTCGGATTCTTTT.

The sample holds a few counts of this clonotype. The genes are TRBV24-1 and TRBJ2-7, with 10 bases lining up with TRBD2. The DNA end favors TRBJ2-1, so the J call may be wrong. The CDR3 contains 17 residues. The germline V gene has CDR1 KGHDR and CDR2 SFDVKD. CDR3 loop: CATSDKILAGVGNEQFF. The CDR3 coding sequence is TGTGCCACCAGTGATAAGATCCTAGCGGGAGTTGGCAATGAGCAGTTCTTC.

This clonotype has only a few counts. The chain joins TRBV5-6 to TRBJ2-3; unclear D gene. CDR1 SGHDT and CDR2 YYEEEE come from the germline V gene. This CDR3 is built from 16 residues. Trimming left V 1 base short and J 0 bases short, with 12 bases between. CDR3 sequence: CASSLTRVRSTDTQYF. In DNA form, the CDR3 reads TGTGCCAGCAGCTTGACAAGGGTTAGGAGCACAGATACGCAGTATTTT.

The chain combines TRBV5-1 with TRBJ2-5, with 9 nucleotides matching TRBD1. The germline gives CDR1 SGHRS, CDR2 YFSETQ. After removal of 0 bases from V and 0 bases from J, the junction contained 6 bases not matched to a gene. This CDR3 region has 17 residues. In DNA form, the CDR3 reads TGCGCCAGCAGCTTGGTGTTCGGGACAGGGTACCAAGAGACCCAGTACTTC. It yields the protein CASSLVFGTGYQETQYF.

About this clonotype itself: At one of its ends the junction is not consistent with the germline gene, which may arise from a read error. The V and J genes are TRBV12-3 or TRBV12-4 and TRBJ1-5; 7 bases line up with TRBD1. The length of the CDR3 is 16 residues. The CDR3 nucleotides are TGTGCCGGCAGGAGTCGAACAGGGGCCCTCAATCAGCCCCAGCATTTT. Residues: CAGRSRTGALNQPQHF.

This clonotype was found a few times. The CDR3 is CASRRGLAFGEQYF. In nucleotides, the CDR3 is TGCGCCAGCAGAAGAGGACTAGCGTTCGGCGAGCAGTACTTC. V and J are TRBV5-1 and TRBJ2-5, with 9 bases matching TRBD2. The J call may be faulty, since TRBJ2-7 better matches the DNA end. The CDR3 totals 14 residues. CDR1 is SGHRS, CDR2 YFSETQ, per germline.

This clonotype was recorded a few times. V usage is TRBV20-1 and J usage is TRBJ2-7; 12 bases align to TRBD2. The J call may not be correct, given that the DNA end is closer to TRBJ2-1. CDR1 is DFQATT, CDR2 SNEGSKA, per germline (reference sequence). This CDR3 is 14 amino acids long. CDR3 bases: TGCAGTGCTAACCCTAGCGGGAGGGCCAATGAGCAGTTCTTC. Translating it yields CSANPSGRANEQFF.

The sample holds one count of this clonotype. The genes are TRBV20-1 and TRBJ2-5, with TRBD2 matching over 9 bases. This CDR3 region has 15 residues. Germline CDR1 DFQATT, CDR2 SNEGSKA (reference sequence). The V segment lost 6 bases and the J segment 4 bases; nucleotides outside the gene matches: 12. CDR3 in DNA: TGCAGTGCCAAACTAAGCGGGGGGCAGAGAGAGACCCAGTACTTC. Protein: CSAKLSGGQRETQYF.